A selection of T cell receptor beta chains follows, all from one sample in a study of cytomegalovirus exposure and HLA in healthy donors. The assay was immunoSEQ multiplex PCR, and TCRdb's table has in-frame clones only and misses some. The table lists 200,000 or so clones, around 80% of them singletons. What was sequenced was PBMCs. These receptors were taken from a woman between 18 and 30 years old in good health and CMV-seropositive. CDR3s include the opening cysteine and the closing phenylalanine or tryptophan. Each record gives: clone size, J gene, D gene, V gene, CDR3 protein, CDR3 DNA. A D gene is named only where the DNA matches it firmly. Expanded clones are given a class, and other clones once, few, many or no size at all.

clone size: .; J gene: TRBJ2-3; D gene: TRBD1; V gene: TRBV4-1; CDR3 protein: CASSQDQGAITDTQYF; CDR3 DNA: TGCGCCAGCAGCCAAGATCAGGGGGCGATTACAGATACGCAGTATTTT
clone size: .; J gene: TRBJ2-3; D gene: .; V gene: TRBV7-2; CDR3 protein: CASSDRQSLATDTQYF; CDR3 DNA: TGTGCCAGCAGCGACCGACAGTCCTTAGCCACAGATACGCAGTATTTT
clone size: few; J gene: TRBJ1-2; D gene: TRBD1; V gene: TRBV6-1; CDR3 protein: CAGRQGLGYTF; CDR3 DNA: TGTGCCGGCAGACAGGGCCTTGGCTACACCTTC
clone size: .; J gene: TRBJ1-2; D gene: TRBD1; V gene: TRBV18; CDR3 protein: CASSPLGQGNGYTF; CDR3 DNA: TGTGCCAGCTCACCACTCGGACAGGGCAACGGCTACACCTTC
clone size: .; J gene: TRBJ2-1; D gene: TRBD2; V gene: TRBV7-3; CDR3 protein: CASSPGAGGRDEQFF; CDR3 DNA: TGTGCCAGCAGCCCCGGCGCGGGGGGGCGCGATGAGCAGTTCTTC
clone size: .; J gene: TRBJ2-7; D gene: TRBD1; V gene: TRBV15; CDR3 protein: CATSRSLTGTNEQYF; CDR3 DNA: TGTGCCACCAGCAGATCCCTGACAGGGACGAACGAGCAGTACTTC
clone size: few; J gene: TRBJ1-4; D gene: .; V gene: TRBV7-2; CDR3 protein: CASSLVEGMVNEKLFF; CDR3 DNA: TGTGCCAGCAGCTTAGTGGAGGGAATGGTTAATGAAAAACTGTTTTTT
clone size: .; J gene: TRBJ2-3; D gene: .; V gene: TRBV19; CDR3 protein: CASSMKTQATDTQYF; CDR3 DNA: TGTGCCAGTAGTATGAAGACGCAGGCCACAGATACGCAGTATTTT
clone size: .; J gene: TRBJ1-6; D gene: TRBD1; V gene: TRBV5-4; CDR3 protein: CASSLRDSYNSPLHF; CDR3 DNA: TGTGCCAGCAGCTTGCGGGACAGCTATAATTCACCCCTCCACTTT
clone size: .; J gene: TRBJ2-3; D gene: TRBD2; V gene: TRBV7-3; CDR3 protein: CASSSLAGGTDTQYF; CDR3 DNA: TGTGCCAGCAGCTCCTTAGCGGGGGGCACAGATACGCAGTATTTT
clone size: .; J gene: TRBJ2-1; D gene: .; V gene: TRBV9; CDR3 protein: CASSVGGQNYNEQFF; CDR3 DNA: TGTGCCAGCAGCGTAGGTGGACAGAACTACAATGAGCAGTTCTTC
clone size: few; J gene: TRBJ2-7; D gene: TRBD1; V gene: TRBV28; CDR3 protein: CASSSRGTVYEQYF; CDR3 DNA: TGTGCCAGCAGCTCCAGGGGGACGGTCTACGAGCAGTACTTC
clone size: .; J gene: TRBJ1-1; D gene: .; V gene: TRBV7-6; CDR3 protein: CASRGRAAEAFF; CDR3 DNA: TGTGCCAGCAGAGGCAGGGCTGCTGAAGCTTTCTTT
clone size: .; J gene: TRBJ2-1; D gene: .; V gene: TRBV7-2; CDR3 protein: CASSSPVGQVQFF; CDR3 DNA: TGTGCCAGCAGCTCGCCCGTGGGTCAGGTGCAGTTCTTC
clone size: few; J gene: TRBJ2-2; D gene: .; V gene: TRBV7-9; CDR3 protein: CASSLAGGVTGELFF; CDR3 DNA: TGTGCCAGCAGCTTAGCTGGAGGGGTCACCGGGGAGCTGTTTTTT
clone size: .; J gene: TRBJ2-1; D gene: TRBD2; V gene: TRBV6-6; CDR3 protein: CASRAAASGGAGEQFF; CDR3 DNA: TGTGCCAGCAGGGCCGCCGCTAGCGGGGGGGCAGGTGAGCAGTTCTTC
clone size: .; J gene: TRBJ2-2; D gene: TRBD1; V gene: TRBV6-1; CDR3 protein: CASKDRVGTGELFF; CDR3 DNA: TGTGCCAGCAAAGACAGGGTCGGCACCGGGGAGCTGTTTTTT
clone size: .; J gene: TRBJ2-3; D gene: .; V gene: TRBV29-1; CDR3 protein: CSVEGTRVSTDTQYF; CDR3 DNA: TGCAGCGTTGAAGGGACCAGGGTCAGCACAGATACGCAGTATTTT
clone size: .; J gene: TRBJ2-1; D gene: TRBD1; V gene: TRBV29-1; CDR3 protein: CSVPTGGGEQFF; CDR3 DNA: TGCAGCGTCCCGACAGGGGGCGGTGAGCAGTTCTTC
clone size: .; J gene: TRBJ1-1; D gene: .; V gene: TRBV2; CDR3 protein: CASSGLNTEAFF; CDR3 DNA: TGTGCCAGCAGCGGGTTGAACACTGAAGCTTTCTTT
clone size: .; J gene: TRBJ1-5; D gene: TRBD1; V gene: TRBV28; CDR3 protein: CASNLGGGQGQHF; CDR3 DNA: TGTGCCAGCAACCTAGGAGGGGGACAGGGCCAGCATTTT
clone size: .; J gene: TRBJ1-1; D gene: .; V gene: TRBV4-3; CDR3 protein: CASSSHPGGPEAFF; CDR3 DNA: TGCGCCAGCAGCTCTCACCCGGGGGGCCCTGAAGCTTTCTTT
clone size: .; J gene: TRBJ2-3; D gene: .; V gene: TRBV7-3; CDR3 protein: CASSLYGDTQYF; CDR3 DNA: TGTGCCAGCAGCTTATACGGAGATACGCAGTATTTT
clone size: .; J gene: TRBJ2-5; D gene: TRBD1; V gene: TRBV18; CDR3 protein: CASSRDRQETQYF; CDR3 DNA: TGTGCCAGCTCACGGGACAGACAAGAGACCCAGTACTTC
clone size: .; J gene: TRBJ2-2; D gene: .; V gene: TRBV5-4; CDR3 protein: CASTGTLNTGELFF; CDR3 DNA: TGTGCCAGCACCGGGACTCTGAACACCGGGGAGCTGTTTTTT
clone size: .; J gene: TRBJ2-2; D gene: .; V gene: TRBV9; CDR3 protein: CASSVVEASNTGELFF; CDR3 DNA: TGTGCCAGCAGCGTAGTAGAAGCTTCTAACACCGGGGAGCTGTTTTTT
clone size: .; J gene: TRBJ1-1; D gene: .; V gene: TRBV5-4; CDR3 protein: CASSPQGGRALTEAFF; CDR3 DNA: TGTGCCAGCAGCCCCCAGGGCGGCAGGGCTTTGACTGAAGCTTTCTTT
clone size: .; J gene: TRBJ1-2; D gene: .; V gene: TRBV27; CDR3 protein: CASKRSGGYGYTF; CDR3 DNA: TGTGCCAGCAAGCGGTCGGGCGGTTATGGCTACACCTTC
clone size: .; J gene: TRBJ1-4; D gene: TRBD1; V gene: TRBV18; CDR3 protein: CASSTSTGEGTNEKLFF; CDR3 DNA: TGTGCCAGCTCAACATCAACAGGGGAAGGAACTAATGAAAAACTGTTTTTT
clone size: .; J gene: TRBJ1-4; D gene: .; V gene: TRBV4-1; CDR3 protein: CASSQRNAAEKLFF; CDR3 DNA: TGCGCCAGCAGCCAACGCAACGCGGCCGAAAAACTGTTTTTT
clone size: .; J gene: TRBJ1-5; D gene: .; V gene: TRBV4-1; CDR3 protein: CASSPSRGYQPQHF; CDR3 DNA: TGCGCCAGCAGCCCCAGCCGGGGGTATCAGCCCCAGCATTTT
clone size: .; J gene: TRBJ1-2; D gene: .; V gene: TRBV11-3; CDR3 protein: CASSLGPGVIYGYTF; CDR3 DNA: TGTGCCAGCAGCTTAGGTCCCGGGGTGATCTATGGCTACACCTTC
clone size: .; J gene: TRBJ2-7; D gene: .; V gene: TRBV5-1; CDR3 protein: CASSRLGAYEQYF; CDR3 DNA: TGCGCCAGCAGCCGTCTGGGAGCCTACGAGCAGTACTTC
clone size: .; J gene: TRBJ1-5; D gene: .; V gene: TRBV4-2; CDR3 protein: CASSQITGGDGNQPQHF; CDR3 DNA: TGTGCCAGCAGCCAAATCACCGGGGGAGACGGAAATCAGCCCCAGCATTTT
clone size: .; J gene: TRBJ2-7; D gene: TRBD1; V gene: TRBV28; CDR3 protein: CASRAGTGSYEQYF; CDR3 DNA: TGTGCCAGCAGGGCCGGGACAGGGTCCTACGAGCAGTACTTC
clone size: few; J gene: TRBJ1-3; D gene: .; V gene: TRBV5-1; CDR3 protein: CASSLAGRGNTIYF; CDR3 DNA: TGCGCCAGCAGCTTGGCTGGGAGGGGAAACACCATATATTTT
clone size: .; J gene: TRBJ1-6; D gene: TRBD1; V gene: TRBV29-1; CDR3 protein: CSVTMGGTGRNSPLHF; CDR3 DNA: TGCAGCGTCACAATGGGGGGGACAGGGAGAAATTCACCCCTCCACTTT
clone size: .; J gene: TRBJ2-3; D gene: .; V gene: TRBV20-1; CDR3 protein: CTGRETDTQYF; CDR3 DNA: TGCACGGGACGGGAGACAGATACGCAGTATTTT
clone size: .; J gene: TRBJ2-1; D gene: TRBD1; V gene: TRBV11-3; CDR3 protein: CASSLGDRGSSEQFF; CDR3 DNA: TGTGCCAGCAGCCTAGGGGACAGGGGATCTAGTGAGCAGTTCTTC
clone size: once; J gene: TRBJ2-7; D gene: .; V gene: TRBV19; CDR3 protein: CASSMAGIIPRDF; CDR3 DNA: TGTGCCAGTAGTATGGCAGGGATCATACCTAGGGACTTC
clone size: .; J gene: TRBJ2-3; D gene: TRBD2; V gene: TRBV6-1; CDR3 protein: CASSVVAGGTDTQYF; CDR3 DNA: TGTGCCAGCAGTGTAGTAGCGGGGGGCACAGATACGCAGTATTTT
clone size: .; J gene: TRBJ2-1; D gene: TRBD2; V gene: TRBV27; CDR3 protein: CASSKTSGGPYNEQFF; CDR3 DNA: TGTGCCAGCAGTAAGACTAGCGGGGGCCCTTACAATGAGCAGTTCTTC
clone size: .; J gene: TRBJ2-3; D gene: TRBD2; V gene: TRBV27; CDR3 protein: CASSPAGGPGTQYF; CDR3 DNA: TGTGCCAGCAGTCCAGCGGGGGGCCCGGGTACGCAGTATTTT
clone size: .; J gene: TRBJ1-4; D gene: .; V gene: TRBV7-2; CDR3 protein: CASSLGGVGEKLFF; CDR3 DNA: TGTGCCAGCAGCTTAGGGGGAGTAGGTGAAAAACTGTTTTTT
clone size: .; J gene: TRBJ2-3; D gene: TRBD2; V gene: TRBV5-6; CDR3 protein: CASSQSSGVADTQYF; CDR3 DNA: TGTGCCAGCAGCCAAAGCAGCGGGGTCGCAGATACGCAGTATTTT
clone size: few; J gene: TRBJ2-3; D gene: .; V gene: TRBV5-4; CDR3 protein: CASSLDGRSTDTQYF; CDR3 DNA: TGTGCCAGCAGCTTGGATGGCAGGAGCACAGATACGCAGTATTTT
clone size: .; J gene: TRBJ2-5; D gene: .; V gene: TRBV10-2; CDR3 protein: CASSEWRTRVRETQYF; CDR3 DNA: TGCGCCAGCAGTGAGTGGAGGACCAGAGTGCGGGAGACCCAGTACTTC
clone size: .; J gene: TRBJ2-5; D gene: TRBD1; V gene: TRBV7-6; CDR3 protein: CASSTLGGTGGRSETQYF; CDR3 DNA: TGTGCCAGCAGCACCCTAGGGGGGACAGGGGGAAGAAGTGAGACCCAGTACTTC
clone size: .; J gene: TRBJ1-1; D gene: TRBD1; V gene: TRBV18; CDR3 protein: CASSPGDRGRGAFF; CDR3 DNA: TGTGCCAGCTCACCAGGGGACAGGGGGCGAGGAGCTTTCTTT
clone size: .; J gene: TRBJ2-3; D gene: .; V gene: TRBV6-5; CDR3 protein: CASSSRGTSTDTQYF; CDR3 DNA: TGTGCCAGCAGTAGCCGCGGTACTAGCACAGATACGCAGTATTTT
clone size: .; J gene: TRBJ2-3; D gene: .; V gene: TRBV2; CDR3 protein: CASGHPLADTQYF; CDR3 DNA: TGTGCCAGCGGACATCCCCTGGCAGATACGCAGTATTTT
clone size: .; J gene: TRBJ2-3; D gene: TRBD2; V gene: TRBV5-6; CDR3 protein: CASSFAPSAGLGLDTQYF; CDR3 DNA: TGTGCCAGCAGCTTCGCCCCAAGTGCGGGACTAGGTTTGGATACGCAGTATTTT
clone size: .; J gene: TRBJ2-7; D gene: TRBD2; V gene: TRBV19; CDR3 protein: CASGGAGGDYEQYF; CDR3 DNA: TGTGCCTCCGGCGGAGCGGGGGGGGACTACGAGCAGTACTTC
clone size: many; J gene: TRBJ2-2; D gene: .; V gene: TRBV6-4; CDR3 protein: CASSDDGGAGELFF; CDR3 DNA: TGTGCCAGCAGTGACGATGGGGGCGCCGGGGAGCTGTTTTTT
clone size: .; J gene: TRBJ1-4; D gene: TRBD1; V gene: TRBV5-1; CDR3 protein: CASSPGQGNEKLFF; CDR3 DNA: TGCGCCAGCAGCCCTGGACAGGGAAATGAAAAACTGTTTTTT